These 14 T cell receptor beta chains came from one sample sequenced in a study of tumor and adjacent non-tumor tissue in lung cancer. TCRbeta libraries were built with three rounds of nested PCR, modified from ARM-PCR. TCRdb called the multiplex PCR reads again in MiXCR, with one record for every CDR3 protein. The sample carries 110,000 or so distinct CDR3 sequences, about 65% recorded once. This sample's RNA came from whole unsorted tissue. Distant lung tissue was collected more than 3 cm away from the tumor edge. The sequenced sample consisted of distant non-tumor lung tissue. These receptors were collected from a man between 60 and 75 years old with non-small cell lung cancer.

In regard to this clonotype: A junction end diverges from the germline sequence, so it may reflect a read error. The chain couples TRBV7-8 to TRBJ1-3; D is uncertain. The CDR3 loop spans 17 amino acids. Germline CDR1 is SGHVS and CDR2 is FQNEAQ. CDR3 residues: CASSPFRRESSRNTIYF. The CDR3 nucleotides read TGTGCCAGCAGCCCCTTCCGTAGGGAGAGCTCTAGAAACACCATATATTTT.

Comments on this clonotype: A much larger clone lies one base from this, so it may be a read error. This CDR3 is missing its conserved last phenylalanine or tryptophan, likely due to a read error. This sequence joins TRBV5-6 and TRBJ2-7, with a tentative D call TRBD1 (5 bases). V lost 0 bases and J 1 base, leaving 8 bases between the germline ends. Germline CDR1 SGHDT, CDR2 YYEEEE. The CDR3 spans 14 residues. Here the CDR3 reads CASSLGTPSYEQYL. CDR3 nucleotide sequence: TGTGCCAGCAGCTTGGGGACACCATCCTACGAGCAGTACTTA.

The table lists this clonotype with a count of one. The germline gene is not matched at one end of the junction; a read error may be the cause. The rearrangement joins TRBV11-2 to TRBJ2-3, with 10 bases aligning to TRBD2. This CDR3 spans 20 amino acids. CDR1 is SGHAT and CDR2 is FQNNGV in the germline V gene. The CDR3 DNA reads TGTGCCAGCAGCTTTACCTCGGGTTCTAGCGGGGGAGGCAGCACAGATACACAGTATTTT. Its protein product is CASSFTSGSSGGGSTDTQYF.

Of note for this clonotype: The CDR3 carries no conserved terminal phenylalanine or tryptophan, so it likely arises from a read error. The V gene is TRBV13, the J gene TRBJ2-7; TRBD2 is a possible D gene (6 bases). CDR1 is PRHDT and CDR2 is FYEKMQ in the germline V gene (reference sequence). The CDR3 runs 14 residues. DNA of the CDR3: TGTGCTAGCAGCTCCATTCCGGGAGAGTACGAGCAGTACTTA. Its translation: CASSSIPGEYEQYL.

A few counts support this clonotype. A junction boundary mismatches the germline segment, possibly from a read error. The rearrangement links TRBV6-2 or TRBV6-3 to TRBJ1-2, with D tentatively TRBD1 (5 bases). Per the germline V gene, CDR1 is MNHEY and CDR2 is SVGEGT. The CDR3 covers 15 residues. The CDR3 region has the DNA TGTGCCACCAGTTACGCCGGGGCCTCTAACTATGGCTACACCTTC. It specifies CATSYAGASNYGYTF.

The chain employs TRBV20-1 and TRBJ2-7, with TRBD2 matching over 12 bases. This CDR3 is 14 amino acids long. Germline V lookup: CDR1 DFQATT, CDR2 SNEGSKA (reference sequence). DNA for the CDR3: TGCAATGGTGGACTAGCGGGGAGGTCCTACGAGCAGTACTTC. Translation gives CNGGLAGRSYEQYF.

A note on this clonotype: The junction departs from germline at one end; a sequencing error may be responsible. The chain couples TRBV4-1 to TRBJ2-3, with TRBD2 matching over 9 bases. This CDR3 is 16 amino acids long. Germline V gene data show CDR1 as MGHRA and CDR2 as YSYEKL. In nucleotides, the CDR3 is TGCGCCAGTAGCCAAGATTGGGGCGGGGGGGTAGATACGCAGTATTTT. Its protein product is CASSQDWGGGVDTQYF.

This chain links TRBV5-1 with TRBJ2-3, with unresolved D. The CDR3 covers 14 residues. Trimming shortened V by 2 bases and J by 5 bases, and 12 bases separated the two germline ends. Germline-derived CDR1 and CDR2 are SGHRS and YFSETQ. The CDR3 DNA sequence: TGCGCCAGCAGCTTAGGGTATGTTGGAGATACGCAGTATTTT. It yields the protein CASSLGYVGDTQYF.

This clonotype showed up many times. The chain carries TRBV12-3 or TRBV12-4 and TRBJ1-2; D unclear. Trimming shortened V by 2 bases and J by 4 bases, and 8 bases separated the two germline ends. This CDR3 region has 13 residues. CDR3 loop: CASSLSPLYGYTF. In DNA form, the CDR3 reads TGTGCCAGCAGTTTAAGTCCCCTCTATGGCTACACCTTC.

For the CDR3, the DNA is TGCAGTGTTCGGGGGCCCAGTGAGCAGTTCTTC. Residues: CSVRGPSEQFF. The rearrangement joins TRBV29-1 to TRBJ2-1; either TRBD1 or TRBD2 may fit D (6 bases each). The length of the CDR3 is 11 residues. Germline V CDR1 and CDR2: SQVTM, ANQGSEA.

This clonotype has a handful of counts. This may come from a read error, since a much larger clone is one base off. The chain employs TRBV4-1 and TRBJ2-5; unclear D gene. This CDR3 is built from 13 residues. V lost 1 base and J lost 1, with 4 bases in between. The germline gives CDR1 MGHRA, CDR2 YSYEKL. The CDR3 region is CASSQASQETQYF. The CDR3 nucleotides read TGCGCCAGCAGCCAAGCTTCCCAAGAGACCCAGTACTTC.

As to this clonotype: One junction end disagrees with the germline gene, perhaps due to a read error. The chain has TRBV12-3 or TRBV12-4 and TRBJ2-7; D is ambiguous. The CDR3 covers 14 residues. The CDR3 sequence: CANSFGIGKGEHYF. The CDR3 DNA reads as TGTGCCAACAGTTTTGGGATAGGGAAAGGAGAGCACTACTTC.

This chain joins TRBV5-1 and TRBJ2-7; 7 bases align to TRBD1. Unmatched junction bases numbered 12, after V lost 8 bases and J lost 1 base. Germline values: CDR1 SGHRS, CDR2 YFSETQ. This CDR3 is built from 15 residues. CDR3 sequence reads: CASTPGQTLSYEQYF. For the CDR3, the DNA is TGCGCCAGTACCCCGGGACAGACTCTATCCTACGAGCAGTACTTC. Full variable domain (missing parts from reference TRBV5-1 and TRBJ2-7): KAGVTQTPRYLIKTRGQQVTLSCSPISGHRSVSWYQQTPGQGLQFLFEYFSETQRNKGNFPGRFSGRQFSNSRSEMNVSTLELGDSALYLCASTPGQTLSYEQYFGPGTRLTVT.

This clonotype was detected once. The chain joins TRBV29-1 to TRBJ2-3, with 10 bases fitting TRBD1. The J segment lost 2 bases and the V segment lost 4 bases, leaving 12 bases of the junction unmatched. This CDR3 contains 17 residues. Germline CDR1 and CDR2: SQVTM and ANQGSEA. The CDR3: CSVVFMDRGDTTDTQYF. In DNA, the CDR3 is TGCAGCGTTGTCTTTATGGACAGGGGGGATACCACAGATACGCAGTATTTT.